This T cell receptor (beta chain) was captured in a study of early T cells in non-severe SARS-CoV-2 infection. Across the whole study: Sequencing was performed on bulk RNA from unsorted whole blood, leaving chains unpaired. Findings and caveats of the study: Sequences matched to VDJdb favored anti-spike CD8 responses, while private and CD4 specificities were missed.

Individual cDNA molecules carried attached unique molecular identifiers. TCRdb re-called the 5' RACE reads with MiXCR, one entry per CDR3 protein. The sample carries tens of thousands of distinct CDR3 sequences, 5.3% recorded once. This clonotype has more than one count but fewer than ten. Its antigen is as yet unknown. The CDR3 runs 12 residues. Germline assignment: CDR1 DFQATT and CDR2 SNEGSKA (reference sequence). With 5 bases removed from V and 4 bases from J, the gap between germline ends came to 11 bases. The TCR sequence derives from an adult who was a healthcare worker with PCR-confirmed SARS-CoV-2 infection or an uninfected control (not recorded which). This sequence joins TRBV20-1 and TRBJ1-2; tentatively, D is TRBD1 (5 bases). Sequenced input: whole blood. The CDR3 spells CSASGRGYGYTF. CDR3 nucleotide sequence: TGCAGTGCTTCAGGGAGGGGCTATGGCTACACCTTC.